This entry features one T cell receptor (beta chain) sequence. The source of the sample is a study of blood T cell repertoires in COVID-19. Overall study context: From T cells, B-cell-depleted T cells, or PBMCs came the material, which was cDNA or gDNA.

Produced via immunoSEQ multiplex PCR; TCRdb's table is partial and in-frame only. The sample carries tens of thousands of clones, roughly four fifths recorded once. Sequencing was done on a sample of peripheral blood. The TCR was taken from a human donor in a cohort sampled during active COVID-19.

CDR3: CASSSQGTSEKLFF. In nucleotides, the CDR3 is TGTGCCAGCAGTTCTCAGGGGACGAGTGAAAAACTGTTTTTT. The chain recombines TRBV6-2 or TRBV6-3 with TRBJ1-4; possible D gene TRBD1, 6 bases. Germline values: CDR1 MNHEY, CDR2 SVGEGT. Trimming removed 4 bases from V and 7 bases from J, with 13 bases in between. There are 14 residues in the CDR3.